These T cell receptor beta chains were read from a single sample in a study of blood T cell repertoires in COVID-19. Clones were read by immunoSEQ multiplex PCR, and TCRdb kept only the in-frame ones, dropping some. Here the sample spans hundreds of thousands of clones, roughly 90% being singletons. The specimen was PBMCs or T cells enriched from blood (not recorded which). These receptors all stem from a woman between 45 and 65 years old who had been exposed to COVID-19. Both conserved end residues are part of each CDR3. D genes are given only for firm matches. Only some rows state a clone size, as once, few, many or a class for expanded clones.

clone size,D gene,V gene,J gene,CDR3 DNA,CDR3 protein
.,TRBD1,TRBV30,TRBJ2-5,TGTGCCTGCCCGGGACAGACCCAAGAGACCCAGTACTTC,CACPGQTQETQYF
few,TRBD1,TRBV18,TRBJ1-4,TGTGCCAGCTCACCAGGTTCACAGGGGGGCGGAAAACTGTTTTTT,CASSPGSQGGGKLFF
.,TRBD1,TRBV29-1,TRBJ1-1,TGCAGCGTGGGAAGGGACAGATTGAACACTGAAGCTTTCTTT,CSVGRDRLNTEAFF
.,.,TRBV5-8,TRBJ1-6,TGTGCCAGCAGCTTGGCGGGTAGTAGCTCCTATAATTCACCCCTCCACTTT,CASSLAGSSSYNSPLHF
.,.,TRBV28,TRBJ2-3,TGTGCCAGCAGTTTCGTGGCCAGGGGCAGCACAGATACGCAGTATTTT,CASSFVARGSTDTQYF
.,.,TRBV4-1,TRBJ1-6,TGCGCCAGCAGCCAAGACCCGGGACGCGGGGCCAATTCACCCCTCCACTTT,CASSQDPGRGANSPLHF
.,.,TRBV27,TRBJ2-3,TGTGCCAGCAGTTCGGTTGGGTTGGCGGGGGCGGCAGATACGCAGTATTTT,CASSSVGLAGAADTQYF
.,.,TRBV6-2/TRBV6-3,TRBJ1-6,TGTGCCAGCAGTTACGAACAGGCGGATAATTCACCCCTCCACTTT,CASSYEQADNSPLHF
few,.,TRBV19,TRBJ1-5,TGTGCCAGTAGTGTCGCGAGAGTAGGCAATCAGCCCCAGCATTTT,CASSVARVGNQPQHF
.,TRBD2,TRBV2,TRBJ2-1,TGTGCCAGCAGTGAGCGGGGGGCTATCAATGAGCAGTTCTTC,CASSERGAINEQFF
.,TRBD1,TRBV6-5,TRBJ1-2,TGTGCCAGCAGGGCCGGGACAGCCCTATATGGCTACACCTTC,CASRAGTALYGYTF
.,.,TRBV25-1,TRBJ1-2,TGTGCCAGCAGTGAATCCTCCAATGCGGTTCGGGGCTACACCTTC,CASSESSNAVRGYTF
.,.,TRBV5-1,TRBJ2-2,TGCGCCAGCGGCCGACCACGACAGGAGAACACCGGGGAGCTGTTTTTT,CASGRPRQENTGELFF
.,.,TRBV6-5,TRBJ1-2,TGTGCCAGCAGCACTCCGTCCGCATTTAACTATGGCTACACCTTC,CASSTPSAFNYGYTF
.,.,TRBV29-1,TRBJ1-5,TGCAGCGTTGAATTCGGAGGGCGTAGCAATCAGCCCCAGCATTTT,CSVEFGGRSNQPQHF
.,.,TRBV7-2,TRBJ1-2,TGTGCCAGCAGCTTAGGTCCAGGGAACTATGGCTACACCTTC,CASSLGPGNYGYTF
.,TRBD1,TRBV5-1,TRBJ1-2,TGCGCCAGCAGCTTGGTAATAGGGGGCGACTATGGCTACACCTTC,CASSLVIGGDYGYTF
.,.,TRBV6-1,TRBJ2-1,TGTGCCAGCAGTGACACCGGGGATTCATACAATGAGCAGTTCTTC,CASSDTGDSYNEQFF
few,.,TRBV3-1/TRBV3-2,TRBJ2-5,TGTGCCAGCAGCCACGACGATAGAGCCGCTTACGGGGGACAAGAGACCCAGTACTTC,CASSHDDRAAYGGQETQYF
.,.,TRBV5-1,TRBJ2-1,TGCGCCAGCAGCTCCACCAGACGGGACAATGAGCAGTTCTTC,CASSSTRRDNEQFF
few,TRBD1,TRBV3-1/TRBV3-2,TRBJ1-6,TGTGCCAGCAGCTACACCGGGACAGGGCTTTATAATTCACCCCTCCACTTT,CASSYTGTGLYNSPLHF
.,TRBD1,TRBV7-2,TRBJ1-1,TGTGCCAGCAGCTCAAGGACAGGGGGCACTGAAGCTTTCTTT,CASSSRTGGTEAFF
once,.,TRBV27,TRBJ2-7,TGTGCCAGCAGTTTATCGTACGGGAACTACGAGCAGTACTTC,CASSLSYGNYEQYF
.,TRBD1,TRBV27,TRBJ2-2,TGTGCCAGCAGTGTCCGGGACAGTAACACCGGGGAGCTGTTTTTT,CASSVRDSNTGELFF
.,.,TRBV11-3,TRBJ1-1,TGTGCCAGCAGCTCATCGGCGGCGGGTGAAGCTTTCTTT,CASSSSAAGEAFF
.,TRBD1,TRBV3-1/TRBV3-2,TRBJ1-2,TGTGCCAGCAGCTCTGGACAGGGTAACGGCTACACCTTC,CASSSGQGNGYTF
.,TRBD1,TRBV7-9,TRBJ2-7,TGTGCCAGCAGAGGCAGATCGGGACAGGTCTACGAGCAGTACTTC,CASRGRSGQVYEQYF
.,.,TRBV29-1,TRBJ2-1,TGCAGCGTCGCTGGACAATCAGCCTACAATGAGCAGTTCTTC,CSVAGQSAYNEQFF
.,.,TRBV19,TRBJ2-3,TGTGCCAGTAGTATAGGGACAGCAGATACGCAGTATTTT,CASSIGTADTQYF